The 29 T cell receptor beta chains below come from one sample, sequenced in a study of control samples from healthy donors and cancer patients. TCRdb's copy holds only in-frame clones and misses some; the assay was immunoSEQ multiplex PCR. This table has around 170,000 clones, just over 85% appearing once. The sequencing sample was made of blood. These receptors were collected from a woman aged 30 to 39 in good health.

The V gene is TRBV13, the J gene TRBJ2-5, with TRBD2 identical over 14 bases. The V gene end was trimmed by 3 bases and the J gene end by 5 bases; junction bases not matched to a gene: 5. The CDR3 has 16 amino acids. The germline V gene has CDR1 PRHDT and CDR2 FYEKMQ (reference sequence). The CDR3 reads CASSFGLAGGRETQYF. The DNA for the CDR3 is TGTGCCAGCAGCTTTGGACTAGCGGGGGGAAGGGAGACCCAGTACTTC.

The chain joins TRBV19 to TRBJ2-3; 8 nucleotides line up with TRBD2. After removal of 4 bases from V and 4 bases from J, the junction contained 10 bases not matched to a gene. The CDR3 consists of 16 residues. CDR1 and CDR2 from the germline V gene are LNHDA and SQIVND (reference sequence). This CDR3 reads CASSTYMTSASDTQYF. In nucleotides, the CDR3 is TGTGCCAGTAGTACGTACATGACTAGCGCTTCAGATACGCAGTATTTT.

The chain recombines TRBV12-3 or TRBV12-4 with TRBJ1-2; D is unclear. The CDR3 totals 13 residues. Trimming left V 5 bases short and J 0 bases short, with 7 bases between. The CDR3 sequence: CASSPTANYGYTF. The CDR3 nucleotides are TGTGCCAGCAGTCCGACGGCTAACTATGGCTACACCTTC.

This clone has more than one count but fewer than ten. The rearrangement uses TRBV28 and TRBJ2-7; 10 bases align to TRBD1. The CDR3 covers 15 residues. J lost 5 bases, V lost 3 bases, and 7 bases had no gene match. CDR1 MDHEN and CDR2 SYDVKM come from the germline V gene. This CDR3 is CASSLFGTGVDEQYF. CDR3 bases: TGTGCCAGCAGTTTGTTTGGGACAGGGGTGGACGAGCAGTACTTC.

The V call is TRBV9, the J call TRBJ2-2, with 7 positions matching TRBD2. This CDR3 has 13 residues. J gave up 6 bases and V 1 base, and 0 bases lay outside the gene matches. CDR1 and CDR2 (germline): SGDLS, YYNGEE. The CDR3: CASSVSGAGELFF. For the CDR3, the DNA is TGTGCCAGCAGCGTAAGCGGGGCCGGGGAGCTGTTTTTT.

The rearrangement links TRBV27 to TRBJ2-7, with a tentative D call TRBD2 (6 bases). The CDR3 has 13 amino acids. V shed 2 bases and J shed 7 bases, with 12 bases lying between them. In germline, CDR1 is MNHEY, CDR2 SMNVEV (reference sequence). CDR3 coding DNA: TGTGCCAGCAGTTTAATATCGAGCGGGGAGCAGTACTTC. Translating it yields CASSLISSGEQYF.

This clone was found a few times. The chain carries TRBV5-1 and TRBJ2-1, with TRBD1 as a possible D gene (6 bases). The CDR3 extends over 14 amino acids. CDR1 SGHRS and CDR2 YFSETQ come from the germline V gene. V gave up 4 bases and J gave up 6 bases, with 14 bases separating them. In DNA form, the CDR3 reads TGCGCCAGCAGCATAAATACAGGGACCAATGAGCAGTTCTTC. This gives the protein CASSINTGTNEQFF.

This chain joins TRBV19 and TRBJ1-2, with D uncertain. CDR3 length: 14 residues. Germline V gene sequence: CDR1 LNHDA, CDR2 SQIVND (reference sequence). Deletions cut 1 base from V and 3 bases from J, with 9 bases between. The CDR3 sequence is CASSIAHRDYGYTF. The CDR3 region has the DNA TGTGCCAGTAGTATAGCACACCGGGACTATGGCTACACCTTC.

This clone has only one observation. V and J are TRBV15 and TRBJ2-1; a weak D match, TRBD1 (5 bases). Germline CDR1 is LNHNV and CDR2 is YYDKDF (reference sequence). This CDR3 has 15 amino acids. The V gene lost 0 bases and the J gene lost 10 bases, with 16 bases spanning the gap. The CDR3 loop is CATSREGAGSGEQFF. DNA for the CDR3: TGTGCCACCAGCAGAGAAGGGGCAGGGTCAGGCGAGCAGTTCTTC.

In this sample, this clone turned up a few times. Here the CDR3 DNA reads TGTGCCAGCAGCTTAGACTCCAACCACCCCTACAATGAGCAGTTCTTC. Residues: CASSLDSNHPYNEQFF. The chain links TRBV11-2 to TRBJ2-1; D gene uncertain. Germline V gives CDR1 SGHAT, CDR2 FQNNGV. The V and J ends lost 0 bases and 2 bases respectively, with 11 bases between them. The CDR3 has 16 residues.

The rearrangement links TRBV7-8 to TRBJ2-7, with 9 positions matching TRBD2. This CDR3 has 14 amino acids. The ends lost 5 bases at V and 3 bases at J; junction bases unmatched: 5. CDR1 and CDR2 from the germline V gene are SGHVS and FQNEAQ. The CDR3 sequence: CASSRIAGDYEQYF. In DNA, the CDR3 is TGTGCCAGCAGCCGCATAGCGGGAGACTACGAGCAGTACTTC.

This clone was detected only once. The chain recombines TRBV2 with TRBJ1-2, with D possibly TRBD1 on 5 matching bases. The ends were cut back, 4 bases at V and 14 bases at J, with 20 bases in the middle. This CDR3 spans 13 amino acids. Germline values: CDR1 SNHLY, CDR2 FYNNEI. CDR3: CASSASLGQIPTF. The DNA for the CDR3 is TGTGCCAGCAGTGCATCCCTCGGACAAATCCCGACCTTC.

The chain joins TRBV2 to TRBJ1-4; 7 bases align to TRBD1. The V gene's germline CDR1 is SNHLY and CDR2 FYNNEI. V lost 4 bases to trimming and J lost 8 bases; unmatched junction nucleotides: 7. This CDR3 is 14 amino acids long. In DNA, the CDR3 is TGTGCCAGCAGTGTAGAGGGGGCAGGAGAAAAACTGTTTTTT. Translation: CASSVEGAGEKLFF.

The chain recombines TRBV11-2 with TRBJ2-1; TRBD2 might be the D (6 bases). Per germline, CDR1 SGHAT and CDR2 FQNNGV. Trimming took 5 bases from V and 4 from J, leaving 12 bases between them. The CDR3 totals 14 residues. The CDR3, as DNA: TGTGCCAGCAGCGCCCGGGACTCATACAATGAGCAGTTCTTC. Its translation: CASSARDSYNEQFF.

This chain connects TRBV10-2 to TRBJ2-3; the D is unclear. This CDR3 region has 11 residues. Germline V gene sequence: CDR1 WSHSY, CDR2 SAAADI. The V gene lost 4 bases and the J gene lost 3 bases, with 2 bases spanning the gap. CDR3 DNA: TGCGCCAGCAGTGCAACAGATACGCAGTATTTT. Its translation is CASSATDTQYF.

The rearrangement joins TRBV2 to TRBJ1-6; TRBD1 agrees at 7 bases. Germline lookup yields CDR1 SNHLY and CDR2 FYNNEI. The CDR3 is 15 amino acids. V lost 6 bases and J lost 6; bases outside the gene matches: 8. The DNA for the CDR3 is TGTGCCAGCAGCGCAGGGGGTGGGGGTAATTCACCCCTCCACTTT. This gives the protein CASSAGGGGNSPLHF.

This rearrangement joins TRBV3-1 (or the pseudogene TRBV3-2) to TRBJ2-1; 11 bases are a match to TRBD2. Trimming at V came to 11 bases and at J to 9 bases, leaving 9 bases not matched to a gene. Germline V gene data show CDR1 as LGHDT and CDR2 as YNNKEL (reference sequence). This CDR3 comprises 13 residues. CDR3 sequence (DNA): TGTGCCGGAAGTAGCGGGGGGGCCGGTGAGCAGTTCTTC. Encoded protein: CAGSSGGAGEQFF.

The rearrangement joins TRBV4-1 to TRBJ2-1; TRBD2 matches 8 bases. CDR1 is MGHRA, CDR2 YSYEKL, per germline. This CDR3 is 17 amino acids long. V lost 2 bases, J lost 6 bases, and 12 bases stayed unmatched. DNA of the CDR3: TGCGCCAGCAGCCAACGAACCGGGGGGGCCTTAGGCAATGAGCAGTTCTTC. This sequence encodes CASSQRTGGALGNEQFF.

This chain joins TRBV28 and TRBJ2-7; TRBD2 aligns across 8 bases. V shed 4 bases, J shed 4 bases, and the junction held 3 bases outside the gene matches. The germline V gene encodes CDR1 MDHEN and CDR2 SYDVKM. The CDR3 spans 13 residues. The CDR3 region is CASSSTGGYEQYF. CDR3 nucleotide sequence: TGTGCCAGCAGTTCGACGGGAGGGTACGAGCAGTACTTC.

This clone was counted between two and nine times. CDR3 DNA: TGTGCCAGTACCCTTTCGAGCGGGAGTTTTCTCTACAATGAGCAGTTCTTC. Protein sequence: CASTLSSGSFLYNEQFF. The chain carries TRBV19 and TRBJ2-1, with 8 nucleotides matching TRBD2. V dropped 7 bases and J dropped 3; count of bases not matched to a gene: 14. This CDR3 has 17 residues. Germline loops: CDR1 LNHDA, CDR2 SQIVND (reference sequence).

The chain uses TRBV19 and TRBJ1-6; perhaps TRBD1 as D (5 bases). The CDR3 loop spans 15 amino acids. In germline, CDR1 is LNHDA, CDR2 SQIVND (reference sequence). Deletions cut 1 base from V and 7 bases from J, with 11 bases between. The CDR3 is CASSIGGLRNSPLHF. In nucleotides, the CDR3 is TGTGCCAGTAGTATAGGGGGACTGAGGAATTCACCCCTCCACTTT.

V is TRBV19 and J is TRBJ2-7, with 9 positions matching TRBD1. CDR3 length: 15 amino acids. The trim removed 7 bases at V and 2 bases at J, leaving 9 bases unmatched. Per the germline V gene, CDR1 is LNHDA and CDR2 is SQIVND (reference sequence). In DNA form, the CDR3 reads TGTGCCAGTACTCCCTCCGACAGGGGGACCTACGAGCAGTACTTC. Encoded protein: CASTPSDRGTYEQYF.

The count of this clone is one. J is TRBJ2-7 and V is TRBV11-2; no clear D. Germline CDR1 reads SGHAT; CDR2 reads FQNNGV. The CDR3 covers 13 residues. V was shortened by 2 bases and J by 7 bases, with 12 bases between the two germline ends. This CDR3 is CASSLYQSGEQYV. CDR3 bases: TGTGCCAGCAGCTTATACCAAAGTGGAGAGCAGTACGTC.

The J gene is TRBJ2-1, the V gene TRBV6-5; D may be TRBD2 (5 bases). Deletions cut 0 bases from V and 0 bases from J, with 9 bases between. The CDR3 runs 16 residues. Germline assignment: CDR1 MNHEY and CDR2 SVGAGI. The CDR3 sequence is CASSYSAGSSYNEQFF. For the CDR3, the DNA is TGTGCCAGCAGTTACTCCGCGGGTAGCTCCTACAATGAGCAGTTCTTC.

The chain uses TRBV5-1 and TRBJ1-1; D perhaps matches TRBD1 (5 bases). The CDR3 sequence is 14 residues long. Trimming removed 2 bases at V and 4 bases at J, with 12 bases between. In germline, CDR1 is SGHRS, CDR2 YFSETQ. The CDR3 nucleotides are TGCGCCAGCAGCTTTGAGAGGGGAGGCACTGAAGCTTTCTTT. Its protein product is CASSFERGGTEAFF. Full variable domain (outside the CDR3, taken from reference TRBV5-1 and TRBJ1-1): KAGVTQTPRYLIKTRGQQVTLSCSPISGHRSVSWYQQTPGQGLQFLFEYFSETQRNKGNFPGRFSGRQFSNSRSEMNVSTLELGDSALYLCASSFERGGTEAFFGQGTRLTVV.

The rearrangement joins TRBV3-1 (or the pseudogene TRBV3-2) to TRBJ2-5; 12 bases map to TRBD2. The J segment lost 5 bases and the V segment lost 5 bases, leaving 12 bases of the junction unmatched. The germline V gene encodes CDR1 LGHDT and CDR2 YNNKEL (reference sequence). The CDR3 runs 17 residues. Here the CDR3 reads CASSSYASGGAGETQYF. CDR3 in DNA: TGTGCCAGCAGCTCCTATGCTAGCGGGGGGGCCGGGGAGACCCAGTACTTC.

The J gene is TRBJ1-4, the V gene TRBV6-5; 7 nucleotides agree with TRBD1. CDR3 length: 16 amino acids. Germline lookup yields CDR1 MNHEY and CDR2 SVGAGI. The junction had 10 bases not matched to a gene; V was cut back by 2 bases and J by 7 bases. The CDR3 reads CASSYQGIRQGEKLFF. The CDR3 region has the DNA TGTGCCAGCAGTTACCAAGGGATCAGACAGGGTGAAAAACTGTTTTTT.

CDR3 nucleotide sequence: TGTGCCAGCAGCACAACCTGGACTAGCGGGAGGGAGGTGGGCAATGAGCAGTTCTTC. Translated: CASSTTWTSGREVGNEQFF. The genes are TRBV7-9 and TRBJ2-1, with 15 bases lining up with TRBD2. The J segment lost 6 bases and the V segment lost 5 bases, leaving 14 bases of the junction unmatched. The CDR3 has 19 residues. Germline V CDR1 and CDR2: SEHNR, FQNEAQ (reference sequence).

The rearrangement links TRBV21-1 to TRBJ1-5; the D call of TRBD1 is as the table states it, not checked on the DNA. TRBV21-1 is shown as a pseudogene. CDR3 length equals 15 residues. The CDR3 coding sequence is TGTGCCAGCAGCAGACAGGGTGGGAGCAATCAGCCCCAGCATTTT. Translation gives CASSRQGGSNQPQHF.